The 30 T cell receptor beta chains presented below share a single source sample, sequenced in a study of blood T cell repertoires in COVID-19. Sequencing was performed with immunoSEQ multiplex PCR; in TCRdb, only in-frame clones are kept and a portion is missing. The sample contains 110,000 or so clones, roughly 80% of which appear only once. The sample taken for sequencing was peripheral blood. The origin of the receptors is a man aged 50 to 60 with acute or convalescent COVID-19.

This clone showed up just a few times. This rearrangement joins TRBV4-2 to TRBJ1-6; D call uncertain. V was clipped by 8 bases and J by 6 bases, with 17 bases between them. The CDR3 sequence is 15 residues long. Germline V lookup: CDR1 LGHNA, CDR2 YNFKEQ. The DNA for the CDR3 is TGTGCCAGCCGGCCGACACCGGGGAGTAATTCACCCCTCCACTTT. Translating gives CASRPTPGSNSPLHF.

This chain joins TRBV24-1 and TRBJ2-5; D may be TRBD2 (5 bases). There are 13 residues in the CDR3. The V end was cut by 4 bases, the J end by 7 bases, with 12 bases between. The V gene's germline CDR1 is KGHDR and CDR2 SFDVKD. In nucleotides, the CDR3 is TGTGCCACCAGTGACGGAGGACCCCGGACCCAGTACTTC. Protein sequence: CATSDGGPRTQYF.

A single count supports this clone. The V call is TRBV27, the J call TRBJ1-1, with 8 bases fitting TRBD1. The V gene end was trimmed by 7 bases and the J gene end by 4 bases; junction bases not matched to a gene: 8. CDR1 and CDR2 (germline): MNHEY, SMNVEV (reference sequence). CDR3 size: 14 residues. The CDR3 DNA sequence: TGTGCCAGCATTCAGGGACAGGATGGCACTGAAGCTTTCTTT. This codes for CASIQGQDGTEAFF.

A single count supports this clone. The chain links TRBV24-1 to TRBJ2-1; 7 bases agree with TRBD1. Unmatched junction bases numbered 5, after V lost 3 bases and J lost 10 bases. The CDR3 has 13 residues. The germline V gene has CDR1 KGHDR and CDR2 SFDVKD. CDR3 loop: CATSDPGTAEQFF. For the CDR3, the DNA is TGTGCCACCAGTGATCCCGGGACAGCAGAGCAGTTCTTC.

The J gene is TRBJ1-2, the V gene TRBV5-6; 10 nucleotides align to TRBD1. The CDR3 runs to 14 residues. V shed 4 bases and J 4 bases; nucleotides not matched to a gene: 4. From germline, CDR1 is SGHDT and CDR2 YYEEEE. DNA of the CDR3: TGTGCCAGCAGCGCGACAGGGGGCTTCTATGGCTACACCTTC. Translation gives CASSATGGFYGYTF.

The count of this clone is one. V usage is TRBV25-1 and J usage is TRBJ2-3; D is perhaps TRBD2 (6 bases). Germline CDR1 is MGHDK and CDR2 is SYGVNS. Deletions cut 5 bases from V and 3 bases from J, with 6 bases between. The CDR3 has 12 amino acids. The CDR3 here is CASSSGTDTQYF. The CDR3 bases are TGTGCCAGCAGTAGCGGGACAGATACGCAGTATTTT.

The table lists this clone with a count of one. DNA for the CDR3: TGCGCCAGCAGCCCGACTAGCGGGGCAGATACGCAGTATTTT. It is translated as CASSPTSGADTQYF. V usage is TRBV4-1 and J usage is TRBJ2-3; 11 nucleotides align to TRBD2. There are 14 residues in the CDR3. Unmatched junction bases numbered 1, after V lost 4 bases and J lost 4 bases. Germline assignment: CDR1 MGHRA and CDR2 YSYEKL.

The chain has TRBV2 and TRBJ1-4; tentatively, D is TRBD1 (5 bases). The CDR3 has 14 residues. The germline V and J ends were trimmed by 3 bases and 4 bases, with 9 bases remaining between them. Germline values: CDR1 SNHLY, CDR2 FYNNEI. The CDR3 DNA sequence: TGTGCCAGCAGTGATTGGGGGGGTAATGAAAAACTGTTTTTT. Amino acid sequence: CASSDWGGNEKLFF. Looking up the rest from reference TRBV2 and TRBJ1-4 gives the full variable domain: EPEVTQTPSHQVTQMGQEVILRCVPISNHLYFYWYRQILGQKVEFLVSFYNNEISEKSEIFDDQFSVERPDGSNFTLKIRSTKLEDSAMYFCASSDWGGNEKLFFGSGTQLSVL.

The V and J genes are TRBV10-3 and TRBJ1-4; 10 nucleotides line up with TRBD1. After removal of 2 bases from V and 11 bases from J, the junction contained 8 bases not matched to a gene. There are 15 residues in the CDR3. Germline assignment: CDR1 ENHRY and CDR2 SYGVKD. CDR3 DNA: TGTGCCATCAGTGAGGGGGGGACAGGGGCAAAGAAACTGTTTTTT. Its protein is CAISEGGTGAKKLFF.

This chain links TRBV21-1 with TRBJ1-5; no check of the table's D call, TRBD1, against the DNA was made. TRBV21-1 is given as a pseudogene. This CDR3 spans 16 amino acids. The DNA for the CDR3 is TGTGCCAGCAGCAAATACGGGGACAGGGGGCTTCAGCCCCAGCATTTT. Its translation: CASSKYGDRGLQPQHF.

The V and J genes are TRBV2 and TRBJ1-5; 8 nucleotides match TRBD1. The CDR3 is made up of 15 amino acids. Trimming took 6 bases from V and 4 from J; bases not matched to a gene: 8. The V gene's germline CDR1 is SNHLY and CDR2 FYNNEI. The chain's CDR3 is CASRGTGGVNQPQHF. CDR3 DNA: TGTGCCAGCAGGGGGACAGGCGGGGTGAATCAGCCCCAGCATTTT.

The chain joins TRBV25-1 to TRBJ1-5; TRBD1 matches 9 bases. The CDR3 consists of 14 residues. Germline trimming cut 3 bases from V and 5 bases from J; bases unmatched to any gene: 2. Per the germline V gene, CDR1 is MGHDK and CDR2 is SYGVNS. CDR3 DNA: TGTGCCAGCAGTGACCGGGACAGGGATCAGCCCCAGCATTTT. Protein: CASSDRDRDQPQHF.

This clone appeared once. J is TRBJ1-3 and V is TRBV2, with 7 bases matching TRBD1. With 4 bases clipped from V and 4 bases from J, the junction kept 10 bases outside the gene matches. The CDR3 extends over 16 amino acids. CDR1 SNHLY and CDR2 FYNNEI come from the germline V gene. CDR3 region: CASSVRAEGAGNTIYF. CDR3 in DNA: TGTGCCAGCAGTGTTAGGGCAGAGGGGGCCGGAAACACCATATATTTT.

The chain carries TRBV9 and TRBJ1-5, with 9 bases fitting TRBD1. CDR3 size: 16 residues. The J segment lost 2 bases and the V segment lost 3 bases, leaving 6 bases of the junction unmatched. Germline CDR1 SGDLS, CDR2 YYNGEE. The CDR3 reads CASSGGTGQGNQPQHF. The CDR3 coding sequence is TGTGCCAGCAGCGGGGGGACAGGGCAAGGCAATCAGCCCCAGCATTTT.

J is TRBJ1-6 and V is TRBV2, with D hard to call. Germline lookup yields CDR1 SNHLY and CDR2 FYNNEI. V dropped 6 bases and J dropped 3 bases, with 9 bases sitting between them. CDR3 length equals 14 residues. CDR3 protein: CASRDGLYNSPLHF. The DNA of the CDR3 is TGTGCCAGCAGGGATGGACTCTATAATTCACCCCTCCACTTT.

The chain links TRBV5-8 to TRBJ1-6; 10 positions match TRBD1. The germline V gene has CDR1 SGHTS and CDR2 YDEGEE. The trim removed 4 bases at V and 10 bases at J, leaving 8 bases unmatched. CDR3 length: 15 residues. CDR3 in amino acids: CASSQRDRGLSPLHF. For the CDR3, the DNA is TGTGCCAGCAGCCAACGGGACAGGGGATTATCACCCCTCCACTTT.

This clone was observed once. The chain combines TRBV28 with TRBJ1-1; the match to TRBD1 covers 12 bases. Trimming at V came to 4 bases and at J to 4 bases, leaving 7 bases not matched to a gene. Germline V gene sequence: CDR1 MDHEN, CDR2 SYDVKM. This CDR3 has 16 residues. The CDR3 DNA is TGTGCCAGCAGTTCGCCGGGACAGGGGGCGTTCACTGAAGCTTTCTTT. Translating gives CASSSPGQGAFTEAFF.

The chain combines TRBV11-2 with TRBJ2-7; 10 positions match TRBD1. CDR1 and CDR2 (germline): SGHAT, FQNNGV. V lost 1 base, J lost 6 bases, and 6 bases stayed unmatched. CDR3 length: 15 residues. CDR3 coding DNA: TGTGCCAGCAGCTTAGTCCGGGACAGGGGTGGCGAGCAGTACTTC. Translation gives CASSLVRDRGGEQYF. The full variable domain, its missing parts supplied by reference TRBV11-2 and TRBJ2-7, is EAGVAQSPRYKIIEKRQSVAFWCNPISGHATLYWYQQILGQGPKLLIQFQNNGVVDDSQLPKDRFSAERLKGVDSTLKIQPAKLEDSAVYLCASSLVRDRGGEQYFGPGTRLTVT.

V and J are TRBV19 and TRBJ1-5; D is uncertain. V gave up 10 bases and J gave up 1 base, with 17 bases separating them. CDR3 length: 15 residues. Germline V CDR1 and CDR2: LNHDA, SQIVND (reference sequence). CDR3 region: CATRNSILSNQPQHF. CDR3 bases: TGTGCCACCCGAAACAGTATCCTAAGCAATCAGCCCCAGCATTTT.

The chain has TRBV3-1 (or the pseudogene TRBV3-2) and TRBJ2-3, with 8 bases identical to TRBD2. This CDR3 has 16 amino acids. Per the germline V gene, CDR1 is LGHDT and CDR2 is YNNKEL (reference sequence). V lost 4 bases, J lost 2 bases, and 8 bases stayed unmatched. The CDR3 sequence: CASSPLSGGNTDTQYF. DNA for the CDR3: TGTGCCAGCAGCCCGTTAAGCGGGGGCAACACAGATACGCAGTATTTT.

The chain is built from TRBV5-1 and TRBJ1-1; no clear D gene. Between the trimmed V and J ends, which lost 4 bases and 1 base, there was a span of 11 bases. There are 14 residues in the CDR3. Germline lookup yields CDR1 SGHRS and CDR2 YFSETQ. CDR3 in amino acids: CASSPTPQNTEAFF. DNA for the CDR3: TGCGCCAGCAGCCCCACCCCACAGAACACTGAAGCTTTCTTT.

The chain combines TRBV5-1 with TRBJ1-2, with D perhaps matching TRBD1 (6 bases). This CDR3 region has 15 residues. The ends were cut back, 0 bases at V and 2 bases at J, with 11 bases in the middle. Germline CDR1 SGHRS, CDR2 YFSETQ. The chain's CDR3 is CASSLAPGENYGYTF. CDR3 DNA sequence: TGCGCCAGCAGCTTGGCCCCAGGGGAGAACTATGGCTACACCTTC.

The chain employs TRBV29-1 and TRBJ2-1; 14 bases match TRBD2. Germline V gene lookup returns CDR1 SQVTM and CDR2 ANQGSEA. The CDR3 is 15 residues long. J lost 7 bases, V lost 6 bases, and 8 bases had no gene match. CDR3 amino acids: CSVDGLAGGRNEQFF. The CDR3 nucleotides read TGCAGCGTAGATGGACTAGCGGGGGGTAGGAATGAGCAGTTCTTC.

J is TRBJ2-2 and V is TRBV19, with TRBD1 matching 7 bases. Germline CDR1 reads LNHDA; CDR2 reads SQIVND (reference sequence). The CDR3 totals 14 residues. V dropped 9 bases and J dropped 2; count of bases not matched to a gene: 6. The CDR3: CASLQGINTGELFF. For the CDR3, the DNA is TGTGCCAGCCTACAGGGGATAAACACCGGGGAGCTGTTTTTT.

The chain employs TRBV24-1 and TRBJ1-2, with a tentative D call TRBD1 (6 bases). The CDR3 consists of 17 residues. Per the germline V gene, CDR1 is KGHDR and CDR2 is SFDVKD. V shed 2 bases and J shed 7 bases, with 22 bases lying between them. The CDR3 spells CATSDSTLRQDSVGYTF. The CDR3 region has the DNA TGTGCCACCAGTGATTCTACTCTAAGACAGGACTCAGTTGGCTACACCTTC.

V usage is TRBV5-1 and J usage is TRBJ2-4; 7 positions match TRBD2. V trimming: 6 bases; J trimming: 0 bases; junction bases outside the gene matches: 18. The CDR3 is 19 amino acids. Germline-derived CDR1 and CDR2 are SGHRS and YFSETQ. The CDR3 sequence is CASTDGLAALNLAKNIQYF. CDR3 bases: TGCGCCAGCACCGACGGTCTAGCGGCATTAAACCTAGCCAAAAACATTCAGTACTTC.

The rearrangement joins TRBV10-1 to TRBJ1-4; D is uncertain. V lost 0 bases to trimming and J lost 10 bases, with 15 bases between them. CDR3 length: 15 amino acids. Germline V gene data show CDR1 as WNHNN and CDR2 as SYGVQD (reference sequence). CDR3 nucleotides: TGCGCCAGCAGTGAGTCGGCGACCGGAGGACGAAAACTGTTTTTT. It translates to CASSESATGGRKLFF.

The rearrangement uses TRBV3-1 (or the pseudogene TRBV3-2) and TRBJ1-4; 8 bases line up with TRBD1. The length of the CDR3 is 15 residues. V lost 3 bases to trimming and J lost 6 bases; unmatched junction nucleotides: 6. In germline, CDR1 is LGHDT, CDR2 YNNKEL (reference sequence). The CDR3 coding sequence is TGTGCCAGCAGCCATCGGACAGGGTTTTATGAAAAACTGTTTTTT. Its protein product is CASSHRTGFYEKLFF.

The rearrangement joins TRBV6-5 to TRBJ2-7; D possibly corresponds to TRBD1 (6 bases). Germline CDR1 and CDR2: MNHEY and SVGAGI. Trimming pared 6 bases from V and 4 bases from J, leaving 13 bases between. The CDR3 runs to 13 residues. CDR3 nucleotide sequence: TGTGCCAGCAGCGTAACACAGGGATACGAGCAGTACGTC. It yields the protein CASSVTQGYEQYV.

The V gene is TRBV29-1, the J gene TRBJ2-7, with D perhaps matching TRBD1 (6 bases). There are 13 residues in the CDR3. V was cut by 7 bases and J by 5 bases, with 18 bases left in between. Per the germline V gene, CDR1 is SQVTM and CDR2 is ANQGSEA. The CDR3 nucleotides are TGCAGCGCCGCGGCCCCAGGGGCCCACGAGCAGTACTTC. Translation: CSAAAPGAHEQYF.